The entry below describes one T cell receptor beta chain. This entry is derived from a study of CD8+CD57+ T cells in acquired aplastic anemia. An expansion of CD8+CD57+ cells by flow cytometry had been shown in patients chosen for sequencing. Using genomic DNA as the template, TCR beta VDJ and CDR3 profiling was carried out. TCRdb re-derived calls from the reads in MiXCR, one entry per CDR3 protein. The sample lists 150,000 or so distinct CDR3 sequences; 40% to 55% were seen once. This TCR was sampled from a human donor with aplastic anemia. Sequencing was carried out using sorted CD4+, CD8+, or CD8+CD57+ T cells (not recorded which) from PBMCs.

For the CDR3, the DNA is TGTGCCAGCAGCCCCTCTAGGACTGAAGCTTTCTTT. Its translation: CASSPSRTEAFF. This rearrangement joins TRBV7-2 to TRBJ1-1; D gene uncertain. The germline V gene has CDR1 SGHTA and CDR2 FQGNSA. The CDR3 has 12 residues. The V end was cut by 5 bases, the J end by 5 bases, with 9 bases between.